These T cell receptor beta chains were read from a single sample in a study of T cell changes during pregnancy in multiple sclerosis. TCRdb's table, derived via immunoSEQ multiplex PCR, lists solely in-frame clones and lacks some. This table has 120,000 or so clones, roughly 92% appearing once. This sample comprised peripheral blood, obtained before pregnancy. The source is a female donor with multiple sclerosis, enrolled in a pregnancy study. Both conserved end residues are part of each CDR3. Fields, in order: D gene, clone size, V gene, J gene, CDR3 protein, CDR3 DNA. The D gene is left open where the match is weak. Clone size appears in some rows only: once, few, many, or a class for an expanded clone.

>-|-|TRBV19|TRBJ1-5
CASGWGGLGQPQHF
TGTGCCAGTGGCTGGGGAGGACTCGGTCAGCCCCAGCATTTT
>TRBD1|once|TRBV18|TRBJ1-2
CASSPLGTGREAPGYTF
TGTGCCAGCTCCCCCTTGGGGACAGGCCGTGAAGCTCCTGGCTACACCTTC
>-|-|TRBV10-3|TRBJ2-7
CAIRKEGTIEQYF
TGTGCCATCAGAAAGGAGGGAACTATCGAGCAGTACTTC
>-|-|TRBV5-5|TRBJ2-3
CASSLPTGDTQYF
TGTGCCAGCAGCTTGCCAACAGGGGATACGCAGTATTTT
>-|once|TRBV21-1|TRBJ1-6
CAREGSSYNSPLHF
TGTGCCAGAGAGGGTAGCTCCTATAATTCACCCCTCCACTTT
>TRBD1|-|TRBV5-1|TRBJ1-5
CASSLGQGDQPQHF
TGCGCCAGCAGCTTGGGACAGGGAGATCAGCCCCAGCATTTT
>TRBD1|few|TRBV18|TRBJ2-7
CASSRGTGSSYEQYF
TGTGCCAGCTCACGAGGGACAGGCAGCTCCTACGAGCAGTACTTC
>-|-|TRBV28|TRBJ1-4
CASSSPASAEHEKLFF
TGTGCCAGCAGTTCCCCGGCGAGCGCGGAGCACGAAAAACTGTTTTTT
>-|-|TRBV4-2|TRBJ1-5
CASSQDAFGDQPQHF
TGTGCCAGCAGCCAAGATGCTTTCGGAGATCAGCCCCAGCATTTT
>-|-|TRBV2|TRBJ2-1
CASSEVGGVYGEQFF
TGTGCCAGCAGTGAAGTAGGGGGGGTTTACGGTGAGCAGTTCTTC
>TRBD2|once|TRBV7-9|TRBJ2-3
CASSLGAGPDTQYF
TGTGCCAGCAGCTTAGGAGCGGGGCCAGATACGCAGTATTTT
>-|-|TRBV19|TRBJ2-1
CASSIRTIDEQFF
TGTGCCAGTAGTATCAGGACTATTGATGAGCAGTTCTTC
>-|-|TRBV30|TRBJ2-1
CAWSVGTLGQFF
TGTGCCTGGAGTGTAGGGACTCTAGGGCAGTTCTTC
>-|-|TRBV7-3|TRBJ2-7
CASSLTVRGYEQYF
TGTGCCAGCAGCTTAACGGTTCGGGGCTACGAGCAGTACTTC
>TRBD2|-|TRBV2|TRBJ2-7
CASSIGLAGGYEQYF
TGTGCCAGCAGCATCGGACTAGCGGGAGGGTACGAGCAGTACTTC
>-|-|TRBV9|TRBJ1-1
CATEKSMNTEAFF
TGTGCCACCGAGAAAAGTATGAACACTGAAGCTTTCTTT
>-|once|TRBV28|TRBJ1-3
CASSWTSLAGNTIYF
TGTGCCAGCAGTTGGACTTCCTTAGCTGGAAACACCATATATTTT
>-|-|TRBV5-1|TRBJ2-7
CASSFEGSREQYF
TGCGCCAGCAGCTTTGAAGGGAGTCGGGAGCAGTACTTC
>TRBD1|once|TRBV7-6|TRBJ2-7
CASSLGQVSSYEQYF
TGTGCCAGCAGCTTGGGACAGGTGAGCTCCTACGAGCAGTACTTC
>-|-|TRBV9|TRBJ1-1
CASSVGGATEAFF
TGTGCCAGCAGCGTAGGCGGGGCCACTGAAGCTTTCTTT
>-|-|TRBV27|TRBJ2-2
CASSLGGEGSLAGELFF
TGTGCCAGCAGTTTAGGGGGCGAGGGTTCTTTGGCCGGGGAGCTGTTTTTT
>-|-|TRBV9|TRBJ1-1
CASSLGEGTEAFF
TGTGCCAGCAGCTTAGGGGAGGGTACTGAAGCTTTCTTT
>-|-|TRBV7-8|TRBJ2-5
CASSLHGTPETQYF
TGTGCCAGCAGCTTACACGGGACTCCAGAGACCCAGTACTTC
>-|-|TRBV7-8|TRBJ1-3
CASSLDSGNTIYF
TGTGCCTCCTCACTAGATTCTGGAAACACCATATATTTT
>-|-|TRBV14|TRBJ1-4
CASSPVDSLNEKLFF
TGTGCCAGCAGCCCGGTGGACAGCCTAAATGAAAAACTGTTTTTT
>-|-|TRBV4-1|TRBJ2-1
CASSGNTGNSYNEQFF
TGCGCCAGCAGCGGAAACACAGGGAACTCCTACAATGAGCAGTTCTTC
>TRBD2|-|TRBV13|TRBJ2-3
CASSLAGGLDKAQYF
TGTGCCAGCAGCTTAGCGGGAGGGCTGGATAAGGCGCAGTATTTT
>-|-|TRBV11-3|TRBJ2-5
CASSSLGTGQTQYF
TGTGCCAGCAGCTCACTTGGGACTGGGCAGACCCAGTACTTC
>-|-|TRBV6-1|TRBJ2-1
CASSERGFSYNEQFF
TGTGCCAGCAGTGAAAGGGGGTTCTCCTACAATGAGCAGTTCTTC
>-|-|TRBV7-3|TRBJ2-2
CASSLSSRGGTGELFF
TGTGCCAGCAGCTTAAGCAGCAGGGGTGGCACCGGGGAGCTGTTTTTT
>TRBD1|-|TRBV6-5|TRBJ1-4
CASSLGTGDEKLFF
TGTGCCAGCAGTTTAGGGACAGGAGACGAAAAACTGTTTTTT
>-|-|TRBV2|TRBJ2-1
CASSERLAALNEQFF
TGTGCCAGCAGTGAACGATTAGCCGCACTTAATGAGCAGTTCTTC
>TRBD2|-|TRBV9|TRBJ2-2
CASSPPGLAVGGELFF
TGTGCCAGCAGCCCCCCGGGACTAGCGGTCGGCGGGGAGCTGTTTTTT
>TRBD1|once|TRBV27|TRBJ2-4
CASRKGAFRDIQYF
TGTGCCAGCAGAAAGGGGGCGTTTAGGGACATTCAGTACTTC
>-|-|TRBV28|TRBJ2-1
CASSLLAAPHNEQFF
TGTGCCAGCAGTTTATTAGCGGCCCCCCACAATGAGCAGTTCTTC
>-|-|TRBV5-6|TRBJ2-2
CASSLEGTGELFF
TGTGCCAGCAGCTTGGAGGGGACCGGGGAGCTGTTTTTT
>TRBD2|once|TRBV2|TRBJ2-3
CASSDIAGGLSTDTQYF
TGTGCCAGCAGTGACATAGCGGGGGGACTCAGCACAGATACGCAGTATTTT
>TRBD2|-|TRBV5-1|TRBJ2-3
CASSMGLAGVAGTDTQYF
TGCGCCAGCAGCATGGGACTAGCGGGGGTAGCCGGCACAGATACGCAGTATTTT
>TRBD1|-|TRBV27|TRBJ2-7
CASSLRQGFGYEQYF
TGTGCCAGCAGTCTCCGACAGGGTTTTGGCTACGAGCAGTACTTC
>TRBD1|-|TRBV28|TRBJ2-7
CASREQGANYEQYF
TGTGCCAGCAGGGAACAGGGGGCTAACTACGAGCAGTACTTC
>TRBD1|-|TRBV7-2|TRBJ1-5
CASSRDRINQPQHF
TGTGCCAGCAGCCGGGACAGGATTAATCAGCCCCAGCATTTT
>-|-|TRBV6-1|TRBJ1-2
CASSEPTGYGYTF
TGTGCCAGCAGTGAACCGACGGGCTATGGCTACACCTTC
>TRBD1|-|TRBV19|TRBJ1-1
CASSLRTGEEAFF
TGTGCCAGTAGTCTACGGACAGGGGAAGAAGCTTTCTTT
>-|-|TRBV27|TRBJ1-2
CASSFSGLANGYTF
TGTGCCAGCAGTTTTAGTGGTCTCGCTAATGGCTACACCTTC
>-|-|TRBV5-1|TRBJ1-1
CASSPAGDTEAFF
TGCGCCAGCAGCCCTGCGGGGGACACTGAAGCTTTCTTT
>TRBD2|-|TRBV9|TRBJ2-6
CASSGRGAGGPSGANVLTF
TGTGCCAGCAGCGGAAGGGGAGCGGGGGGGCCTTCTGGGGCCAACGTCCTGACTTTC
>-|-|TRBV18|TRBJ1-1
CASSPPRGTEAFF
TGTGCCAGCTCACCACCACGGGGCACTGAAGCTTTCTTT
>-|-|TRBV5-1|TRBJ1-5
CASSFYPRQGNQPQHF
TGCGCCAGCAGCTTTTATCCGCGACAGGGCAATCAGCCCCAGCATTTT
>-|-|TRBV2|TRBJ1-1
CASSGFLVNTEAFF
TGTGCCAGCAGTGGGTTTCTAGTGAACACTGAAGCTTTCTTT
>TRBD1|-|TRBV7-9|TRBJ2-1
CASSQGQGANNEQFF
TGTGCCAGCAGCCAGGGTCAGGGGGCGAACAATGAGCAGTTCTTC
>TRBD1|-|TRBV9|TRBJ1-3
CASSYRWVQGAGNTIYF
TGTGCCAGCAGCTACCGATGGGTACAGGGGGCTGGAAACACCATATATTTT
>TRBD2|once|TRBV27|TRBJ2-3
CASSKGTSGSTDTQYF
TGTGCCAGCAGTAAAGGGACTAGCGGTTCCACAGATACGCAGTATTTT
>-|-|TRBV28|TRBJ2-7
CASIDSRYEQYF
TGTGCCAGCATCGACTCTCGCTACGAGCAGTACTTC
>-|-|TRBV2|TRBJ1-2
CASTSRQDYGYTF
TGTGCCAGCACCTCGCGCCAGGACTATGGCTACACCTTC